This TCR beta chain was captured in a study of T cell changes during pregnancy in multiple sclerosis. The table came from immunoSEQ multiplex PCR; TCRdb's copy has only in-frame clones and leaves some out. The sample contains around 80,000 clones, under 95% of which appear only once. The TCR sequence derives from a female donor with multiple sclerosis, enrolled in a pregnancy study. The source was peripheral blood, collected before pregnancy.

CDR3 in amino acids: CASSPLAGANYNEQFF. CDR3 bases: TGTGCCAGCAGCCCCTTAGCGGGGGCAAACTACAATGAGCAGTTCTTC. V gene TRBV4-2 combines with J gene TRBJ2-1; 9 nucleotides line up with TRBD2. V gave up 4 bases and J gave up 3 bases; unmatched junction bases: 7. Germline V gene data show CDR1 as LGHNA and CDR2 as YNFKEQ. The CDR3 totals 16 residues.